This passage covers 10 T cell receptor beta chains from one sample sequenced in a study of blood T cell repertoires in COVID-19. The protocol was immunoSEQ multiplex PCR, while the TCRdb copy is restricted to in-frame clones and leaves out a portion. The data contain about 150,000 clones, around four fifths of them singletons. Sequencing input: PBMCs or T cells enriched from blood (not recorded which). The origin of the receptors is a woman aged 50 to 60 who had recovered from COVID-19.

The chain links TRBV24-1 to TRBJ2-1; 9 positions agree with TRBD1. Germline V gives CDR1 KGHDR, CDR2 SFDVKD. The CDR3 has 17 residues. Germline trimming cut 4 bases from V and 10 bases from J; bases unmatched to any gene: 16. In DNA form, the CDR3 reads TGTGCCACCAGTGACCCAACCCCACAGGGGGCGAGTGAGGAGCAGTTCTTC. This encodes CATSDPTPQGASEEQFF.

This chain joins TRBV11-3 and TRBJ1-1; D is ambiguous. V was shortened by 5 bases and J by 7 bases, with 14 bases between the two germline ends. Germline CDR1 SGHNT, CDR2 YENEEA. The CDR3 runs to 13 residues. CDR3 coding DNA: TGTGCCAGCAGCGTAGCCTCGGCGGATGAAGCTTTCTTT. Its translation is CASSVASADEAFF.

This rearrangement joins TRBV4-1 to TRBJ1-6, with D unresolved. V gave up 4 bases and J gave up 7 bases, with 14 bases separating them. Germline V gene sequence: CDR1 MGHRA, CDR2 YSYEKL. CDR3 size: 15 residues. The CDR3 loop reads CASSPGEGRNSPLHF. The CDR3 DNA reads TGCGCCAGCAGCCCCGGGGAGGGCAGGAATTCACCCCTCCACTTT.

The chain is built from TRBV3-1 (or the pseudogene TRBV3-2) and TRBJ1-2, with D hard to call. V gave up 4 bases and J gave up 6 bases, with 15 bases separating them. Germline V gives CDR1 LGHDT, CDR2 YNNKEL (reference sequence). The CDR3 loop spans 14 amino acids. The CDR3 DNA follows: TGTGCCAGCAGCCTGAGCGGAGAAAAGAATGGCTACACCTTC. It encodes CASSLSGEKNGYTF.

In this sample, this clone turned up a few times. The chain carries TRBV5-1 and TRBJ1-3; a possible D gene is TRBD1 (6 bases). The V end was cut by 0 bases, the J end by 2 bases, with 9 bases between. Germline V gene data show CDR1 as SGHRS and CDR2 as YFSETQ. There are 15 residues in the CDR3. CDR3 loop: CASSLGDRTGNTIYF. DNA for the CDR3: TGCGCCAGCAGCTTGGGTGACAGGACTGGAAACACCATATATTTT.

V gene TRBV2 combines with J gene TRBJ1-6; possibly TRBD1 for D (6 bases). Between the trimmed V and J ends, which lost 5 bases and 8 bases, there was a span of 10 bases. Germline CDR1 SNHLY, CDR2 FYNNEI. There are 13 residues in the CDR3. The CDR3 coding sequence is TGTGCCAGCAGTCAGGGGTGGGATTCACCCCTCCACTTT. Encoded protein: CASSQGWDSPLHF. The whole variable domain, filled in from reference TRBV2 and TRBJ1-6, reads EPEVTQTPSHQVTQMGQEVILRCVPISNHLYFYWYRQILGQKVEFLVSFYNNEISEKSEIFDDQFSVERPDGSNFTLKIRSTKLEDSAMYFCASSQGWDSPLHFGNGTRLTVT.

The rearrangement links TRBV10-1 to TRBJ2-1; 9 positions agree with TRBD1. The V gene's germline CDR1 is WNHNN and CDR2 SYGVQD (reference sequence). V gave up 5 bases and J gave up 11 bases; unmatched junction bases: 7. The CDR3 length is 13 residues. The CDR3: CASSITTGGQQFF. The CDR3 nucleotides are TGCGCCAGCAGTATTACGACAGGGGGTCAGCAGTTCTTC.

The DNA for the CDR3 is TGTGCCAGCTCACCAACAGGGGACGAGCAGTACGTC. Protein sequence: CASSPTGDEQYV. V is TRBV18 and J is TRBJ2-7; TRBD1 agrees at 7 bases. The CDR3 runs 12 residues. The ends lost 2 bases at V and 5 bases at J; junction bases unmatched: 0. Germline CDR1 and CDR2: KGHSH and LQKENI.

This clone was found a few times. This chain links TRBV28 with TRBJ1-6, with unresolved D. Trimming shortened V by 3 bases and J by 0 bases, and 6 bases separated the two germline ends. The CDR3 is made up of 15 amino acids. The V gene's germline CDR1 is MDHEN and CDR2 SYDVKM. The CDR3 sequence is CASSFRSSYNSPLHF. In nucleotides, the CDR3 is TGTGCCAGCAGTTTTCGGAGCTCCTATAATTCACCCCTCCACTTT.

This sequence joins TRBV5-1 and TRBJ2-5, with D perhaps TRBD1 (5 bases). Germline loops: CDR1 SGHRS, CDR2 YFSETQ. The CDR3 is 14 residues long. V dropped 0 bases and J dropped 1 base, with 7 bases sitting between them. DNA for the CDR3: TGCGCCAGCAGCTTGGGACAGTTCCAAGAGACCCAGTACTTC. It encodes CASSLGQFQETQYF.